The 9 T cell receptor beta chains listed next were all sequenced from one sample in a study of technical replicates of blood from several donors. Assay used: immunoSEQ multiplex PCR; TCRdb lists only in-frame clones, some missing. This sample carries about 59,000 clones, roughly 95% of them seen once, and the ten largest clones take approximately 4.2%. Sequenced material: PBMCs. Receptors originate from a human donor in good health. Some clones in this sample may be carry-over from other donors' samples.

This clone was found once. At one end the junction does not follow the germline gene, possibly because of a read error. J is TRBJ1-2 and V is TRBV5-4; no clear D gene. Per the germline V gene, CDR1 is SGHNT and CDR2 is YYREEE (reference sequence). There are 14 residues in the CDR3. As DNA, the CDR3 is TGTGCCAGCAGTTTGGCGGGTGTCAGCTATGGCTACACCTTC. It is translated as CASSLAGVSYGYTF.

CDR3 DNA sequence: TGTGCCAGCAGCGCAGGGACTAGCGGGAGAAAAGAGACCCAGTACTTC. This translates into CASSAGTSGRKETQYF. This sequence joins TRBV9 and TRBJ2-5; 14 nucleotides line up with TRBD2. V dropped 3 bases and J dropped 3; count of bases not matched to a gene: 4. The length of the CDR3 is 16 residues. CDR1 is SGDLS and CDR2 is YYNGEE in the germline V gene.

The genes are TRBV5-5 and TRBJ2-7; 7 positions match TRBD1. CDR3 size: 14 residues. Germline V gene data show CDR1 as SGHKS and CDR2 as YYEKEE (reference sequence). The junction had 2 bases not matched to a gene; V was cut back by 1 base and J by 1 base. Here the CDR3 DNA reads TGTGCCAGCAGCTTGACAGGGGTATCCTACGAGCAGTACTTC. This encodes CASSLTGVSYEQYF.

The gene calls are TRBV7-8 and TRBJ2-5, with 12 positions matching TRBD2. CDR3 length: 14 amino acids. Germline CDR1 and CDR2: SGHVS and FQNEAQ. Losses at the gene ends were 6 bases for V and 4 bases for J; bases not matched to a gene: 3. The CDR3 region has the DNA TGTGCCAGCAGGTCGACTAGCGGGAGAGAGACCCAGTACTTC. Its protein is CASRSTSGRETQYF.

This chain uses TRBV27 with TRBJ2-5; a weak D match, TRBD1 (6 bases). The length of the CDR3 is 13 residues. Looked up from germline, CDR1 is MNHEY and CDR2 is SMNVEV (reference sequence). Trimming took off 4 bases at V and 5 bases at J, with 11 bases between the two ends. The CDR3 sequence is CASSWDIAETQYF. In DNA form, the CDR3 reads TGTGCCAGCAGTTGGGACATCGCGGAGACCCAGTACTTC.

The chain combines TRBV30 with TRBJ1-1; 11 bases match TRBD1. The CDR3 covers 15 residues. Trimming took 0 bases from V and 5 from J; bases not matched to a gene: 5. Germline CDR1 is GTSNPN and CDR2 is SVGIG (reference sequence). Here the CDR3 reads CAWSVPGTGGTEAFF. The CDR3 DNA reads TGTGCCTGGAGTGTACCCGGGACAGGGGGGACTGAAGCTTTCTTT.

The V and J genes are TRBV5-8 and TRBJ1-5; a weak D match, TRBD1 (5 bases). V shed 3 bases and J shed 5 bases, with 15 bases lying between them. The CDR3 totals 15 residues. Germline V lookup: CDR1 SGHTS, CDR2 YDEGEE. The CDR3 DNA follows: TGTGCCAGCAGCTCTACCGGCAGGGTAGATCAGCCCCAGCATTTT. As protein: CASSSTGRVDQPQHF.

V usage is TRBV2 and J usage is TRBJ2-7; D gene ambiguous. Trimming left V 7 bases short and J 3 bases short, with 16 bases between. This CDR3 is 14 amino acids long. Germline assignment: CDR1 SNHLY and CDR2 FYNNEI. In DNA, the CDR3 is TGTGCCAGCATTGGGCAGGCGCAAGGCTACGAGCAGTACTTC. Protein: CASIGQAQGYEQYF.

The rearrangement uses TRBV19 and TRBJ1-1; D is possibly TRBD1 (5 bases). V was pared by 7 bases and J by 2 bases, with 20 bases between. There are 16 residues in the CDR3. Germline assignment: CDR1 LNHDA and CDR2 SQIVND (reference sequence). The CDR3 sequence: CASTTPVKGLNTEAFF. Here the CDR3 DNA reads TGTGCCAGTACCACCCCCGTAAAGGGGCTTAACACTGAAGCTTTCTTT.